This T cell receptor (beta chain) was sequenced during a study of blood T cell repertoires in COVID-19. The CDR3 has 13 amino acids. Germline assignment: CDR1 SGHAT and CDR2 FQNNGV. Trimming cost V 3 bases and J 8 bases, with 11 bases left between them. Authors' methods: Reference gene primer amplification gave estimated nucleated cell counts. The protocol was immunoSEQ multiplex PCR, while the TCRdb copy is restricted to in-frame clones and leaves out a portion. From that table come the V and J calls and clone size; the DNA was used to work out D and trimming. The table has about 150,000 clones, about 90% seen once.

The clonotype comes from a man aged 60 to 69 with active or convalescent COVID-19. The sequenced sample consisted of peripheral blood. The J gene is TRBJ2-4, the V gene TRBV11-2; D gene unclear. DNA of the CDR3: TGTGCCAGCAGCTTTAGAGGCCGGGACATTCAGTACTTC. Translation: CASSFRGRDIQYF.